Below are 30 T cell receptor beta chains sequenced from a single sample in a study of cytomegalovirus exposure and HLA in healthy donors. Researchers ran the PCR with 60 Vbeta and 13 Jbeta primers. Profiling relied on immunoSEQ multiplex PCR, and the TCRdb table lists in-frame clones only, not all of them. The sample consists of 150,000 to 200,000 clones, around nine tenths of them appearing once. Sequencing was performed on PBMCs. All receptors come from a woman younger than 30 in good health and CMV-seronegative.

This chain links TRBV5-1 with TRBJ2-3, with TRBD1 as a possible D gene (5 bases). CDR3 size: 16 residues. Germline V gives CDR1 SGHRS, CDR2 YFSETQ. V lost 0 bases and J 0 bases, leaving 11 bases between the germline ends. The CDR3 coding sequence is TGCGCCAGCAGCTTGGGTGTACAGGTTAGCACAGATACGCAGTATTTT. As protein: CASSLGVQVSTDTQYF.

This chain uses TRBV6-5 with TRBJ1-2, with 9 nucleotides matching TRBD1. Losses at the gene ends were 6 bases for V and 8 bases for J; bases not matched to a gene: 10. Germline CDR1 and CDR2: MNHEY and SVGAGI. The CDR3 is 14 amino acids. CDR3 DNA: TGTGCCAGCAGGCAACCGGGACAGGGATCCGGCTACACCTTC. Its translation: CASRQPGQGSGYTF.

The J gene is TRBJ2-7, the V gene TRBV18; maybe TRBD1 (6 bases). CDR3 length: 14 residues. The germline CDR1 and CDR2 sequences are KGHSH and LQKENI. Trimming removed 2 bases from V and 1 base from J, with 9 bases in between. CDR3 in amino acids: CASSPTGQSYEQYF. DNA for the CDR3: TGTGCCAGCTCACCAACGGGACAATCCTACGAGCAGTACTTC.

The rearrangement links TRBV2 to TRBJ1-4, with TRBD1 matching 7 bases. Germline CDR1 SNHLY, CDR2 FYNNEI. This CDR3 is 14 amino acids long. The J segment lost 6 bases and the V segment lost 4 bases, leaving 5 bases of the junction unmatched. CDR3 amino acids: CASSGGRGDEKLFF. The CDR3 region has the DNA TGTGCCAGCAGTGGAGGCAGGGGGGATGAAAAACTGTTTTTT.

This chain uses TRBV6-6 with TRBJ1-3, with D uncertain. The germline V and J ends were trimmed by 4 bases and 2 bases, with 15 bases remaining between them. Per germline, CDR1 MNHNY and CDR2 SVGAGI (reference sequence). The CDR3 has 16 residues. CDR3 amino acids: CASSSAISGTGNTIYF. In nucleotides, the CDR3 is TGTGCCAGCAGTTCCGCGATTTCGGGGACTGGAAACACCATATATTTT.

The V and J genes are TRBV7-9 and TRBJ2-5, with D possibly TRBD2 on 6 matching bases. In germline, CDR1 is SEHNR, CDR2 FQNEAQ (reference sequence). CDR3 length: 14 amino acids. The V end lost 0 bases, the J end lost 5 bases, and 10 bases lay between the germline ends. The CDR3 protein is CASSLAGGGETQYF. The CDR3 DNA reads as TGTGCCAGCAGCTTAGCCGGGGGAGGTGAGACCCAGTACTTC.

CDR3 bases: TGTGCCAGCAGTTTAATTGCGGGAGGGGCAGATACGCAGTATTTT. The encoded protein is CASSLIAGGADTQYF. The chain combines TRBV28 with TRBJ2-3; TRBD2 aligns across 9 bases. The length of the CDR3 is 15 residues. Germline-derived CDR1 and CDR2 are MDHEN and SYDVKM. J was trimmed by 4 bases and V by 2 bases; bases with no gene match: 4.

The CDR3 nucleotides are TGCGCCAGCAGTGGAAACCGGGACTCGCTCTACGAGCAGTACTTC. Its protein is CASSGNRDSLYEQYF. V and J are TRBV10-1 and TRBJ2-7; D perhaps matches TRBD2 (6 bases). Germline V gene data show CDR1 as WNHNN and CDR2 as SYGVQD (reference sequence). Trimming took 4 bases from V and 3 from J, leaving 16 bases between them. This CDR3 region has 15 residues.

The chain uses TRBV19 and TRBJ2-3, with 7 nucleotides matching TRBD2. This CDR3 spans 14 amino acids. V lost 4 bases to trimming and J lost 4 bases; unmatched junction nucleotides: 5. Germline V CDR1 and CDR2: LNHDA, SQIVND (reference sequence). Here the CDR3 reads CASSTGRLADTQYF. The CDR3 DNA reads as TGTGCCAGTAGTACCGGGAGGTTAGCAGATACGCAGTATTTT. Based on the CDR3 plus reference TRBV19 and TRBJ2-3, the full variable domain is DGGITQSPKYLFRKEGQNVTLSCEQNLNHDAMYWYRQDPGQGLRLIYYSQIVNDFQKGDIAEGYSVSREKKESFPLTVTSAQKNPTAFYLCASSTGRLADTQYFGPGTRLTVL.

V is TRBV7-9 and J is TRBJ2-1, with D hard to call. Germline V gene lookup returns CDR1 SEHNR and CDR2 FQNEAQ (reference sequence). The CDR3 consists of 15 residues. Trimming took 3 bases from V and 8 from J, leaving 17 bases between them. CDR3 loop: CASSFGLIYRHEQFF. The DNA for the CDR3 is TGTGCCAGCAGCTTTGGGCTTATTTACCGCCATGAGCAGTTCTTC.

V is TRBV27 and J is TRBJ2-1; a weak D match, TRBD1 (6 bases). V was trimmed by 6 bases and J by 3 bases, leaving 9 bases between them. The CDR3 contains 13 residues. Looked up from germline, CDR1 is MNHEY and CDR2 is SMNVEV (reference sequence). The DNA for the CDR3 is TGTGCCAGCAGCCGACAGGACTACAATGAGCAGTTCTTC. It yields the protein CASSRQDYNEQFF.

The chain combines TRBV28 with TRBJ1-2; D uncertain. Trimming removed 3 bases at V and 4 bases at J, with 9 bases between. CDR1 and CDR2 (germline): MDHEN, SYDVKM. The CDR3 has 13 residues. The CDR3, as DNA: TGTGCCAGCAGTTTTAGACACTCCTATGGCTACACCTTC. Amino acid sequence: CASSFRHSYGYTF.

The chain combines TRBV5-1 with TRBJ2-2, with D maybe TRBD1 (5 bases). In germline, CDR1 is SGHRS, CDR2 YFSETQ. V dropped 7 bases and J dropped 4 bases, with 14 bases sitting between them. This CDR3 contains 14 residues. In DNA, the CDR3 is TGCGCCAGCTTGCCAGGGCGCAGCACCGGGGAGCTGTTTTTT. Amino acid sequence: CASLPGRSTGELFF. Variable domain in full (rest from reference TRBV5-1 and TRBJ2-2): KAGVTQTPRYLIKTRGQQVTLSCSPISGHRSVSWYQQTPGQGLQFLFEYFSETQRNKGNFPGRFSGRQFSNSRSEMNVSTLELGDSALYLCASLPGRSTGELFFGEGSRLTVL.

This clone appeared a few times. J is TRBJ1-6 and V is TRBV6-1, with D perhaps matching TRBD1 (6 bases). Germline V gives CDR1 MNHNS, CDR2 SASEGT. V shed 6 bases and J shed 10 bases, with 19 bases lying between them. The CDR3 contains 15 residues. For the CDR3, the DNA is TGTGCCAGCAGCGCCTTACGGACAGCGGACTCACCCCTCCACTTT. Amino acids: CASSALRTADSPLHF.

The chain employs TRBV5-5 and TRBJ1-5; D gene unclear. The germline V gene encodes CDR1 SGHKS and CDR2 YYEKEE (reference sequence). The length of the CDR3 is 15 residues. V was trimmed by 4 bases and J by 5 bases, leaving 16 bases between them. CDR3 bases: TGTGCCAGCAGCCTAGAGGGTCTTAGTTATCAGCCCCAGCATTTT. Its protein is CASSLEGLSYQPQHF.

The CDR3 nucleotides are TGTGCCAGCGGATGGCGCGGCGGGGAGCTGTTTTTT. This encodes CASGWRGGELFF. The rearrangement links TRBV27 to TRBJ2-2, with D unresolved. The V gene lost 8 bases and the J gene lost 7 bases, with 11 bases spanning the gap. Germline loops: CDR1 MNHEY, CDR2 SMNVEV (reference sequence). The CDR3 contains 12 residues.

The gene calls are TRBV10-3 and TRBJ2-3; D uncertain. V was shortened by 4 bases and J by 0 bases, with 8 bases between the two germline ends. This CDR3 has 14 residues. The V gene's germline CDR1 is ENHRY and CDR2 SYGVKD. Here the CDR3 reads CAISASASTDTQYF. DNA of the CDR3: TGTGCCATCAGTGCCAGTGCTAGCACAGATACGCAGTATTTT.

The chain has TRBV30 and TRBJ2-3; 10 bases agree with TRBD2. The germline V gene encodes CDR1 GTSNPN and CDR2 SVGIG (reference sequence). The CDR3 spans 15 residues. With V trimmed by 2 bases and J by 6 bases, 8 bases remained unmatched. The CDR3 spells CAWSTQAGGQDTQYF. The CDR3 DNA reads as TGTGCCTGGAGTACCCAAGCGGGAGGGCAGGATACGCAGTATTTT.

V and J are TRBV6-6 and TRBJ1-1; D ambiguous. The CDR3 consists of 14 residues. Germline-derived CDR1 and CDR2 are MNHNY and SVGAGI (reference sequence). V gave up 3 bases and J gave up 2 bases, with 10 bases separating them. The CDR3 spells CASSYREINTEAFF. The DNA of the CDR3 is TGTGCCAGCAGTTATCGGGAGATCAACACTGAAGCTTTCTTT.

The rearrangement uses TRBV6-6 and TRBJ2-1; the match to TRBD2 covers 9 bases. The CDR3 is 15 residues long. Trimming at V came to 0 bases and at J to 7 bases, leaving 4 bases not matched to a gene. The germline V gene has CDR1 MNHNY and CDR2 SVGAGI (reference sequence). This CDR3 is CASSYSAGGRNEQFF. The CDR3 DNA follows: TGTGCCAGCAGTTACTCGGCGGGAGGGCGGAATGAGCAGTTCTTC.

The V and J genes are TRBV19 and TRBJ1-1; no reliable D call. The CDR3 length is 13 residues. V dropped 8 bases and J dropped 1 base, with 11 bases sitting between them. Germline-derived CDR1 and CDR2 are LNHDA and SQIVND (reference sequence). CDR3 residues: CASSAERNTEAFF. In nucleotides, the CDR3 is TGTGCCAGTTCCGCGGAAAGGAACACTGAAGCTTTCTTT.

This clone was observed a handful of times. The rearrangement uses TRBV2 and TRBJ1-3; 9 bases match TRBD1. Germline V gene lookup returns CDR1 SNHLY and CDR2 FYNNEI. V shed 8 bases, J shed 2 bases, and the junction held 16 bases outside the gene matches. The CDR3 consists of 18 residues. CDR3 loop: CASGDIGTGISPGNTIYF. CDR3 bases: TGTGCCAGCGGGGATATCGGGACAGGGATAAGTCCTGGAAACACCATATATTTT.

This chain links TRBV30 with TRBJ2-7, with D possibly being TRBD2 (5 bases). Trimming shortened V by 2 bases and J by 5 bases, and 19 bases separated the two germline ends. The CDR3 is 15 amino acids. The germline CDR1 and CDR2 sequences are GTSNPN and SVGIG (reference sequence). The DNA for the CDR3 is TGTGCCTGGAGTATAGGACTGGCCAAGGAGGACGAGCAGTACTTC. It translates to CAWSIGLAKEDEQYF. The entire variable domain, with the rest obtained from reference TRBV30 and TRBJ2-7, is as follows: SQTIHQWPATLVQPVGSPLSLECTVEGTSNPNLYWYRQAAGRGLQLLFYSVGIGQISSEVPQNLSASRPQDRQFILSSKKLLLSDSGFYLCAWSIGLAKEDEQYFGPGTRLTVT.

The gene calls are TRBV2 and TRBJ1-4; 10 bases match TRBD1. V was clipped by 6 bases and J by 0 bases; unmatched bases: 16. There are 20 residues in the CDR3. Germline CDR1 reads SNHLY; CDR2 reads FYNNEI. The CDR3, as DNA: TGTGCCAGCAGAGTGACAGGGGGCGCGAGGATGGGTGCAACTAATGAAAAACTGTTTTTT. It encodes CASRVTGGARMGATNEKLFF.

The chain is built from TRBV6-1 and TRBJ2-5; TRBD2 might be the D (6 bases). V lost 11 bases, J lost 2 bases, and 18 bases lay in between. This CDR3 has 14 residues. The germline CDR1 and CDR2 sequences are MNHNS and SASEGT. CDR3 in DNA: TGTGCCGCCCGGAACTGGGGGGTACAAGAGACCCAGTACTTC. Residues: CAARNWGVQETQYF.

The V and J genes are TRBV7-9 and TRBJ2-7; 8 bases align to TRBD1. The V gene's germline CDR1 is SEHNR and CDR2 FQNEAQ (reference sequence). J gave up 0 bases and V 7 bases, and 8 bases lay outside the gene matches. CDR3 length: 15 residues. In DNA, the CDR3 is TGTGCCAGCACATTGGACAGGGTTACCTCCTACGAGCAGTACTTC. It yields the protein CASTLDRVTSYEQYF.

CDR3 protein: CASSGGLAGETQYF. CDR3 sequence (DNA): TGCGCCAGCAGCGGGGGACTAGCAGGGGAGACCCAGTACTTC. The rearrangement links TRBV5-1 to TRBJ2-5; 9 nucleotides line up with TRBD2. V dropped 4 bases and J dropped 5; count of bases not matched to a gene: 6. The CDR3 is made up of 14 amino acids. CDR1 is SGHRS, CDR2 YFSETQ, per germline.

V is TRBV5-1 and J is TRBJ2-1, with 7 bases lining up with TRBD2. The V gene's germline CDR1 is SGHRS and CDR2 YFSETQ. The CDR3 runs to 15 residues. J lost 5 bases, V lost 0 bases, and 5 bases had no gene match. DNA of the CDR3: TGCGCCAGCAGCTTGGTGGGGGGGTACGACAATGAGCAGTTCTTC. It specifies CASSLVGGYDNEQFF. The complete variable domain, with remaining parts taken from reference TRBV5-1 and TRBJ2-1, reads KAGVTQTPRYLIKTRGQQVTLSCSPISGHRSVSWYQQTPGQGLQFLFEYFSETQRNKGNFPGRFSGRQFSNSRSEMNVSTLELGDSALYLCASSLVGGYDNEQFFGPGTRLTVL.

This chain connects TRBV29-1 to TRBJ2-1, with 14 nucleotides matching TRBD2. This CDR3 spans 16 amino acids. Germline V gene data show CDR1 as SQVTM and CDR2 as ANQGSEA. V lost 7 bases, J lost 0 bases, and 5 bases stayed unmatched. CDR3 bases: TGCAGCGCCGGGACTAGCGGGGGCCGCTCCTACAATGAGCAGTTCTTC. Translated, it gives CSAGTSGGRSYNEQFF.

The chain couples TRBV11-3 to TRBJ1-5; TRBD1 might be the D (5 bases). This CDR3 has 13 residues. Germline V CDR1 and CDR2: SGHNT, YENEEA. Trimming removed 5 bases from V and 4 bases from J, with 9 bases in between. The DNA for the CDR3 is TGTGCCAGCAGCCCACGGACAAATCAGCCCCAGCATTTT. It specifies CASSPRTNQPQHF.